A selection of T cell receptor beta chains follows, all from one sample in a study of cytomegalovirus exposure and HLA in healthy donors. Generated by immunoSEQ multiplex PCR, the TCRdb table keeps only in-frame clones and is missing some. The sample records fewer than 90,000 clones, roughly 94% being singletons. Input material: PBMCs. Receptors were obtained from a young woman in good health and CMV-seropositive. CDR3s include the opening cysteine and the closing phenylalanine or tryptophan. The D gene is left open where the match is weak. Clone size is not always given. Where it is, it says once, few, many or a class for expanded clones.

>.|TRBJ2-6|.|TRBV7-3
TGTGCCAGCAGCCAACAGGGAGCTTATGCGGCTGGGGCCAACGTCCTGACTTTC
CASSQQGAYAAGANVLTF
>.|TRBJ2-2|.|TRBV12-1
TGTGCCAGCAGCTTTGCGGGGGGCGGGAGGGCCACCGGGGAGCTGTTTTTT
CASSFAGGGRATGELFF
>.|TRBJ1-4|.|TRBV7-6
TGTGCCAGCGGGCAGCCAACTAATGAAAAACTGTTTTTT
CASGQPTNEKLFF
>.|TRBJ1-1|.|TRBV7-9
TGTGCCAGCAGCTCCGGACTTGTTAGCGGTGAAGCTTTCTTT
CASSSGLVSGEAFF
>.|TRBJ2-1|.|TRBV10-2
TGCGCCAGCAAATATACCCCAGGGGAGCAGTTCTTC
CASKYTPGEQFF
>.|TRBJ2-3|.|TRBV7-6
TGTGCCAGCAGCCTAAGCCCAAGGGGCGCGGCAGATACGCAGTATTTT
CASSLSPRGAADTQYF
>TRBD1|TRBJ1-4|.|TRBV5-1
TGCGCCAGCAGCTTGGATCCGGGGACAGGAAATGAAAAACTGTTTTTT
CASSLDPGTGNEKLFF
>TRBD1|TRBJ1-6|.|TRBV7-6
TGTGCCAGCAGCTTATCCGGGACAGTTAATAATTCACCCCTCCACTTT
CASSLSGTVNNSPLHF
>.|TRBJ1-2|.|TRBV6-6
TGTGCCAGCAGTTCGATACAGGGCATAAATGGCTACACCTTC
CASSSIQGINGYTF
>TRBD2|TRBJ2-5|few|TRBV10-3
TGTGCCGCCGGCGGGGGGCCCGGGGAGACCCAGTACTTC
CAAGGGPGETQYF
>TRBD1|TRBJ2-5|.|TRBV11-2
TGTGCCAGCAGCTTAGGGGGGACAGGGCAAGAGACCCAGTACTTC
CASSLGGTGQETQYF
>.|TRBJ2-2|.|TRBV19
TGTGCCAGTAGTACCGTAGCAGCGGTCACCGGGGAGCTGTTTTTT
CASSTVAAVTGELFF
>TRBD1|TRBJ2-3|.|TRBV27
TGTGCCAGCAGTTTACAGGGGGACGCTAGCACAGATACGCAGTATTTT
CASSLQGDASTDTQYF
>.|TRBJ1-6|.|TRBV25-1
TGTGCCAGCAGTGAATATGGAGGTAGCGCCTCACCCCTCCACTTT
CASSEYGGSASPLHF
>TRBD2|TRBJ2-5|once|TRBV7-8
TGTGCCAGCAGCTTTGTATGGATTAGCGGGGCGATTCAAGAGACCCAGTACTTC
CASSFVWISGAIQETQYF
>TRBD1|TRBJ1-4|.|TRBV27
TGTGCCAGCAGTAAGGGGGGTAGACAGGGGGCGACAACTAATGAAAAACTGTTTTTT
CASSKGGRQGATTNEKLFF
>.|TRBJ2-1|.|TRBV5-1
TGCGCCAGCAGCTTGGGCCGGGGTGAGCAGTTCTTC
CASSLGRGEQFF
>.|TRBJ2-7|.|TRBV20-1
TGCAGTGCTACGGGTCACGAGCAGTACTTC
CSATGHEQYF